The rows below give T cell receptor beta chains drawn from one sample of a study of blood T cell repertoires in COVID-19. TCRdb's table, derived via immunoSEQ multiplex PCR, lists solely in-frame clones and lacks some. The table has 150,000 to 200,000 clones, 80% to 90% seen once. The sequenced sample consisted of PBMCs or T cells enriched from blood (not recorded which). Source of these receptors: a woman aged 40 to 50 with acute COVID-19. The CDR3 runs from the conserved cysteine through the conserved F or W. A D gene is named only where the DNA matches it firmly. Part of the rows lack a size; the others show once, few, many or a class for expanded clones.

TRBV7-3	-	-	TRBJ2-3	CASSLVTGDTQYF	TGTGCCAGCAGCCTTGTAACCGGGGATACGCAGTATTTT
TRBV6-5	TRBD1	few	TRBJ1-6	CASRFGQASNSPLHF	TGTGCCAGCAGGTTCGGACAGGCATCCAATTCACCCCTCCACTTT
TRBV5-1	TRBD1	-	TRBJ2-2	CASSPDRVGTGELFF	TGCGCCAGCAGCCCAGACAGGGTCGGCACCGGGGAGCTGTTTTTT
TRBV4-3	TRBD2	-	TRBJ2-7	CASSQAASGAYEQYF	TGCGCCAGCAGCCAAGCGGCTAGCGGAGCCTACGAGCAGTACTTC
TRBV19	-	-	TRBJ2-4	CASSGLQGSLAKNIQYF	TGTGCCAGTAGTGGCCTACAGGGATCTTTAGCCAAAAACATTCAGTACTTC
TRBV7-9	-	once	TRBJ2-5	CASSFLPSQRGQETQYF	TGTGCCAGCAGCTTTCTACCCTCCCAAAGGGGCCAAGAGACCCAGTACTTC
TRBV18	TRBD1	-	TRBJ2-7	CASSLTEGQGLHEQYF	TGTGCCAGCTCACTAACTGAAGGACAGGGGTTGCACGAGCAGTACTTC
TRBV2	-	-	TRBJ2-5	CASYSGAGGGETQYF	TGTGCCAGCTATTCAGGGGCAGGGGGAGGAGAGACCCAGTACTTC
TRBV28	TRBD1	-	TRBJ1-2	CASSIRAGQGHGYTF	TGTGCCAGCAGTATCCGAGCGGGACAGGGCCATGGCTACACCTTC
TRBV11-2	-	-	TRBJ2-5	CASSSFSGRETQYF	TGTGCCAGCAGCTCGTTTTCGGGGAGGGAGACCCAGTACTTC
TRBV7-8	TRBD1	-	TRBJ1-6	CASSTRQGRDSPLHF	TGTGCCAGCAGCACGCGACAGGGTAGGGATTCACCCCTCCACTTT
TRBV14	TRBD1	-	TRBJ2-3	CASSQERQGAGDTQYF	TGTGCCAGCAGCCAAGAGAGACAGGGGGCTGGAGATACGCAGTATTTT
TRBV12-3/TRBV12-4	TRBD1	-	TRBJ1-1	CASTQGQKAFF	TGTGCCAGCACCCAGGGACAGAAAGCTTTCTTT
TRBV28	-	-	TRBJ1-5	CASTPTNINQPQHF	TGTGCCAGCACCCCGACAAACATAAATCAGCCCCAGCATTTT
TRBV11-2	TRBD2	-	TRBJ2-3	CASSLYPSGGPTDTQYF	TGTGCCAGCAGCTTATACCCCAGCGGGGGTCCCACAGATACGCAGTATTTT
TRBV7-2	-	-	TRBJ1-3	CASSDAGVGNTIYF	TGTGCCAGCAGCGACGCAGGGGTAGGAAACACCATATATTTT